These 11 T cell receptor beta chains were all obtained from the same sample, sequenced in a study of T-cell reconstitution after alpha-beta-depleted transplantation in children. Construction of the TCRbeta library involved unique molecular identifiers. TCRdb re-called the PCR reads through MiXCR, storing one row per CDR3 protein. The table has 150,000 to 250,000 distinct CDR3 sequences, roughly 14% seen once; the top ten hold about 13%. Sequencing was performed on PBMCs from the stem cell graft donor, taken from the stem cell graft. Receptor source: a human donor who donated a stem cell graft to a child with acute lymphoblastic leukemia.

The table lists this clonotype with many counts. The rearrangement uses TRBV5-1 and TRBJ2-5, with a weak D call TRBD2 (5 bases). The CDR3 totals 15 residues. From germline, CDR1 is SGHRS and CDR2 YFSETQ. The V and J ends lost 0 bases and 1 base respectively, with 10 bases between them. The chain's CDR3 is CASSLGLAIQETQYF. CDR3 sequence (DNA): TGCGCCAGCAGCTTGGGTCTAGCAATCCAAGAGACCCAGTACTTC.

This clonotype was detected many times. CDR3 residues: CASTRARLTSGSTDTQYF. The CDR3 DNA reads TGTGCCAGCACCAGGGCCAGGCTCACTAGCGGGAGTACAGATACGCAGTATTTT. J is TRBJ2-3 and V is TRBV27; 11 nucleotides match TRBD2. V shed 7 bases and J 3 bases; nucleotides not matched to a gene: 15. The CDR3 extends over 18 amino acids. Germline lookup yields CDR1 MNHEY and CDR2 SMNVEV (reference sequence).

In its sample, this clonotype was seen many times. The chain uses TRBV12-3 or TRBV12-4 and TRBJ2-1; 7 positions match TRBD2. CDR3 length: 16 amino acids. Unmatched junction bases numbered 6, after V lost 2 bases and J lost 2 bases. CDR3 sequence (DNA): TGTGCCAGCAGTTTATTAAGCGGGGTCCCCTACAATGAGCAGTTCTTC. Its translation is CASSLLSGVPYNEQFF.

Notes on this clonotype: A much bigger clone sits one base away, suggesting this may be a read error. This chain links TRBV5-6 with TRBJ2-5; 8 bases map to TRBD2. V was pared by 4 bases and J by 5 bases, with 22 bases of the junction left unmatched. The CDR3 is made up of 19 amino acids. Germline V gives CDR1 SGHDT, CDR2 YYEEEE. The CDR3 sequence: CASSPITQTGTSQSETQYF. In nucleotides, the CDR3 is TGTGCCAGCAGCCCAATTACCCAGACCGGGACTAGTCAATCCGAGACCCAGTACTTC.

This clonotype showed up just a few times. The rearrangement links TRBV12-3 or TRBV12-4 to TRBJ2-3; 10 nucleotides agree with TRBD2. The CDR3 spans 16 residues. The J segment lost 5 bases and the V segment lost 6 bases, leaving 11 bases of the junction unmatched. CDR3 protein: CASRFAAGGGEDTQYF. The CDR3 nucleotides are TGTGCCAGCAGATTCGCAGCGGGAGGGGGGGAAGATACGCAGTATTTT.

This clonotype was observed many times. The DNA for the CDR3 is TGTGCCAGCAGTTTAAACGCGGGAGAAAAAGGATTCTTC. Amino acids: CASSLNAGEKGFF. The rearrangement links TRBV12-3 or TRBV12-4 to TRBJ2-1; 7 bases are shared with TRBD2. The trim removed 2 bases at V and 16 bases at J, leaving 11 bases unmatched. CDR3 length: 13 residues.

CDR3 protein: CASSIDSTEAFF. DNA of the CDR3: TGTGCCAGTAGTATAGACAGCACTGAAGCTTTCTTT. The J gene is TRBJ1-1, the V gene TRBV19; D call uncertain. Deletions cut 0 bases from V and 4 bases from J, with 3 bases between. Germline V lookup: CDR1 LNHDA, CDR2 SQIVND (reference sequence). The CDR3 totals 12 residues.

This clonotype was seen repeatedly, ten times or more. The gene calls are TRBV5-1 and TRBJ1-1, with D unresolved. Trimming shortened V by 4 bases and J by 3 bases, and 10 bases separated the two germline ends. Germline V gene sequence: CDR1 SGHRS, CDR2 YFSETQ. The CDR3 sequence is 13 residues long. The CDR3 DNA reads TGCGCCAGCAGCCCGGTCGGGGACACTGAAGCTTTCTTT. Its translation is CASSPVGDTEAFF.

This clonotype was counted many times. This chain connects TRBV7-8 to TRBJ2-1; a weak D match, TRBD2 (5 bases). V dropped 1 base and J dropped 7 bases, with 11 bases sitting between them. CDR3 length equals 14 residues. Germline V lookup: CDR1 SGHVS, CDR2 FQNEAQ. The CDR3 region has the DNA TGTGCCAGCAGCTTAGTTTGGACTGGTAATGAGCAGTTCTTC. As protein: CASSLVWTGNEQFF.

This clonotype was picked up many times. The V and J genes are TRBV29-1 and TRBJ1-1; maybe TRBD1 (5 bases). The germline V and J ends were trimmed by 7 bases and 13 bases, with 19 bases remaining between them. Per the germline V gene, CDR1 is SQVTM and CDR2 is ANQGSEA. This CDR3 is 11 amino acids long. DNA for the CDR3: TGCAGCGGAGGGGAGCCCGTCGAGGTTTTCTTT. This sequence encodes CSGGEPVEVFF.

V is TRBV25-1 and J is TRBJ1-2; 9 bases align to TRBD1. V lost 5 bases, J lost 7 bases, and 8 bases stayed unmatched. The germline gives CDR1 MGHDK, CDR2 SYGVNS. The CDR3 is 14 residues long. This chain's CDR3 is CASSPRTGDGGYTF. The CDR3 nucleotides read TGTGCCAGCAGTCCCCGGACAGGGGATGGTGGCTACACCTTC.